This T cell receptor (beta chain) was sequenced for a study of monozygotic twins with inflammatory bowel disease. Total RNA, at roughly 3.5 ug, went into every TCR library. TCRdb re-called the 5' RACE reads; one entry per CDR3 protein, DNA not given. The repertoire shows 300,000 to 400,000 distinct CDR3 sequences; the top ten hold roughly 2%. This clonotype was obtained from a human donor with ulcerative colitis or Crohn's disease, or a healthy co-twin of an affected twin (not recorded which). The source material was blood.

This CDR3 reads CASSVPGSGNTIYF. The chain is built from TRBV9 and TRBJ1-3; the TRBD1 assignment by TCRdb is unverifiable without DNA. The CDR3 has 14 amino acids. CDR1 is SGDLS and CDR2 is YYNGEE in the germline V gene.